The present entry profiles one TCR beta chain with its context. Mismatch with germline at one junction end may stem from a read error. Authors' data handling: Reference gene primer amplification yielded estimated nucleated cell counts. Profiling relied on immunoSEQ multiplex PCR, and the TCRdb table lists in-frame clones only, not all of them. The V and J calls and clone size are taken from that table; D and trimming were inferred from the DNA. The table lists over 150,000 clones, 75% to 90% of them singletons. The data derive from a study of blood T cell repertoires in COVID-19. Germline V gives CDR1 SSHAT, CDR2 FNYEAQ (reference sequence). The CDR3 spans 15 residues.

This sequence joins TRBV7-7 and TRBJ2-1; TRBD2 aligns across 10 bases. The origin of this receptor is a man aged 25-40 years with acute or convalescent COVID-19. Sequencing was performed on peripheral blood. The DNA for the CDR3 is TGTGCTAGCAGCCCCAGGACTAGCGGCTACAATGAGCAGTTCTTC. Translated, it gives CASSPRTSGYNEQFF.